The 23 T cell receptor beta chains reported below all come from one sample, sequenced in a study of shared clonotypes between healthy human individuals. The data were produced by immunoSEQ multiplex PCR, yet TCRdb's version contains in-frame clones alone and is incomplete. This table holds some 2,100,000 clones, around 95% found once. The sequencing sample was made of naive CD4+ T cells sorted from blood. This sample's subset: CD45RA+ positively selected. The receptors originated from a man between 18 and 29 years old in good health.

The CDR3 protein is CASSVSHSNQPQHF. CDR3 sequence (DNA): TGTGCCAGCAGTGTTTCCCATAGCAATCAGCCCCAGCATTTT. The chain recombines TRBV2 with TRBJ1-5; D unclear. The germline CDR1 and CDR2 sequences are SNHLY and FYNNEI. The V end was cut by 4 bases, the J end by 0 bases, with 7 bases between. The CDR3 length is 14 residues. Full variable domain (rest looked up from reference TRBV2 and TRBJ1-5): EPEVTQTPSHQVTQMGQEVILRCVPISNHLYFYWYRQILGQKVEFLVSFYNNEISEKSEIFDDQFSVERPDGSNFTLKIRSTKLEDSAMYFCASSVSHSNQPQHFGDGTRLSIL.

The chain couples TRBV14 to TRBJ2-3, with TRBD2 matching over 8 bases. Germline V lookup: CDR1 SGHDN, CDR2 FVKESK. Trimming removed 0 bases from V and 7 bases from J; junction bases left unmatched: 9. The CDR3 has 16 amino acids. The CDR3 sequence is CASSQDGGLGTNTQYF. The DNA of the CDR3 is TGTGCCAGCAGCCAAGATGGGGGACTAGGGACAAATACGCAGTATTTT.

The CDR3 DNA reads TGTGCCAGCAGTGACTCGGGCAGGAGTAATCAGCCCCAGCATTTT. It encodes CASSDSGRSNQPQHF. The chain recombines TRBV6-4 with TRBJ1-5; no reliable D call. Trimming stripped 0 bases from V and 4 bases from J, with 10 bases between. The CDR3 totals 15 residues. From germline, CDR1 is MRHNA and CDR2 SNTAGT.

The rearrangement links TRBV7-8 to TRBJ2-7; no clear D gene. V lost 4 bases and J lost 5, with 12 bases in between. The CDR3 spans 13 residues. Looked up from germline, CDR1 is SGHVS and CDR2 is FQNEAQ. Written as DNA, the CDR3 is TGTGCCAGCAGCTCGACGCCCCTCAACGAGCAGTACTTC. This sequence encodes CASSSTPLNEQYF.

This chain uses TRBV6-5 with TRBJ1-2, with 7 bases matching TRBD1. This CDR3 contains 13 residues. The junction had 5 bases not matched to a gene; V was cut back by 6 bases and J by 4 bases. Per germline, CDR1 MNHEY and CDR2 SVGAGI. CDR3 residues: CASRQGPPYGYTF. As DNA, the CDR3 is TGTGCCAGCAGACAGGGGCCCCCCTATGGCTACACCTTC.

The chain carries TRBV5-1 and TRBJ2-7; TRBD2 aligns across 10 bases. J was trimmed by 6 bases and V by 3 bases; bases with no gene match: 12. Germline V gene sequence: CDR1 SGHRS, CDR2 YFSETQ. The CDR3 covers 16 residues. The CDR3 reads CASSWDGGAGGAEQYF. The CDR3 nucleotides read TGCGCCAGCAGCTGGGACGGGGGAGCGGGAGGGGCCGAGCAGTACTTC.

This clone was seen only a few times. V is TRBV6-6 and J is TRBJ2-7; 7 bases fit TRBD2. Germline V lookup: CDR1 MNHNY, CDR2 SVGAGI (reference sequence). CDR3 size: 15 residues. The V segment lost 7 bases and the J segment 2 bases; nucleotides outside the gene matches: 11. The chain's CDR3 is CASKGASGDTYEQYF. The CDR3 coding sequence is TGTGCCAGCAAAGGAGCTAGCGGAGATACCTACGAGCAGTACTTC.

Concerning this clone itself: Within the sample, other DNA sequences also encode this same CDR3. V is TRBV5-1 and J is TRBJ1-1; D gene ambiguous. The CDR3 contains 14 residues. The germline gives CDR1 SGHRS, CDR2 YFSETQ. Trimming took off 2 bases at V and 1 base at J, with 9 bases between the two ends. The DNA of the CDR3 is TGCGCCAGCAGCTTACGCGGTCCGAACACTGAAGCTTTCTTT. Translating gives CASSLRGPNTEAFF. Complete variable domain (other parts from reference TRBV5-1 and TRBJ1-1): KAGVTQTPRYLIKTRGQQVTLSCSPISGHRSVSWYQQTPGQGLQFLFEYFSETQRNKGNFPGRFSGRQFSNSRSEMNVSTLELGDSALYLCASSLRGPNTEAFFGQGTRLTVV.

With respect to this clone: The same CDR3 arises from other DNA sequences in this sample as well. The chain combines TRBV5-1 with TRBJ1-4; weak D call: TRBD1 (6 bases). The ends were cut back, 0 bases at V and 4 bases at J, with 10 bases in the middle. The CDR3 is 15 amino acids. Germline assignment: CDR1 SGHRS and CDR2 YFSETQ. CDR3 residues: CASSLAGGGNEKLFF. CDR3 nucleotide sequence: TGCGCCAGCAGCTTGGCCGGAGGGGGTAATGAAAAACTGTTTTTT.

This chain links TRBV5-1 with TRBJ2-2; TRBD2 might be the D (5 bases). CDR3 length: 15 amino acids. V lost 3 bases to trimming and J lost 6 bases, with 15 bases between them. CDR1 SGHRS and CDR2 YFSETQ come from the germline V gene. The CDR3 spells CASSSREGSAGELFF. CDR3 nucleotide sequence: TGCGCCAGCAGCTCCCGGGAAGGAAGCGCCGGGGAGCTGTTTTTT.

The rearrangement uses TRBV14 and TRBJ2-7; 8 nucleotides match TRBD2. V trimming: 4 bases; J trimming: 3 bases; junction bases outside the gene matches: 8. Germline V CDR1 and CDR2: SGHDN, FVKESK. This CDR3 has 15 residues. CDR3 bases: TGTGCCAGCAGCCGAGAGGTCGGGACTAGCTACGAGCAGTACTTC. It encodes CASSREVGTSYEQYF.

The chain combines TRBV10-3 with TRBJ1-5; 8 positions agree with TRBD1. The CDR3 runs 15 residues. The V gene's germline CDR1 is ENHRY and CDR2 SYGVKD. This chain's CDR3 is CASSYPGQGNQPQHF. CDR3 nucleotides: TGTGCTTCGTCCTATCCGGGACAGGGCAATCAGCCCCAGCATTTT.

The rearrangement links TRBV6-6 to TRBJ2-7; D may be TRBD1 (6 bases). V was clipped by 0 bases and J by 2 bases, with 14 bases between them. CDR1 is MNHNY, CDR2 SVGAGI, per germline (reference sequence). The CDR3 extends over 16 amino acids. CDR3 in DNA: TGTGCCAGCAGTTACTCTTTGGGGGCGCGTACCTACGAGCAGTACTTC. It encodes CASSYSLGARTYEQYF.

The CDR3 region is CASSVYSGTGFREKLFF. The CDR3 DNA reads as TGTGCCAGCAGCGTGTACTCCGGGACAGGGTTTCGTGAAAAACTGTTTTTT. The rearrangement joins TRBV5-6 to TRBJ1-4; 9 bases are a match to TRBD1. V gave up 4 bases and J gave up 7 bases; unmatched junction bases: 14. This CDR3 has 17 amino acids. Germline CDR1 is SGHDT and CDR2 is YYEEEE.

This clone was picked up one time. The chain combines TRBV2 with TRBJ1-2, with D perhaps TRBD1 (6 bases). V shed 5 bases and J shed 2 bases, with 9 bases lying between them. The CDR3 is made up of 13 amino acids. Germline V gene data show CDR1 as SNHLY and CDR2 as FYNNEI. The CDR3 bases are TGTGCCAGCAGTATTCAGGGGAACTATGGCTACACCTTC. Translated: CASSIQGNYGYTF.

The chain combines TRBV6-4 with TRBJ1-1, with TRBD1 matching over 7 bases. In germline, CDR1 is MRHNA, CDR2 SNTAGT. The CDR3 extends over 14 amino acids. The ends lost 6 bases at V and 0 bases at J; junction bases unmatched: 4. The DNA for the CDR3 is TGTGCCAGCAGCCGGGACAGATTGAACACTGAAGCTTTCTTT. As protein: CASSRDRLNTEAFF.

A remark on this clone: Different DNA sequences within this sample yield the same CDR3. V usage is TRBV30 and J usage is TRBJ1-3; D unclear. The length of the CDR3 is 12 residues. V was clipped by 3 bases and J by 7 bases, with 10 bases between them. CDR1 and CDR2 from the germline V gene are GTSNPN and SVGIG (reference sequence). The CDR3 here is CAWRASGNTIYF. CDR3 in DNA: TGTGCCTGGAGGGCCTCGGGGAACACCATATATTTT.

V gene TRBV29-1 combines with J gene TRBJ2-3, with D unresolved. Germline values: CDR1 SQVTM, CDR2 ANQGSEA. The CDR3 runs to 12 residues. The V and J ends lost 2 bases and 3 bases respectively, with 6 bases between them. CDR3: CSVELRTDTQYF. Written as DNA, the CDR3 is TGCAGCGTTGAACTACGAACAGATACGCAGTATTTT.

The CDR3 nucleotides read TGTGCCAGCAGTTTAGGGACTAGCGGGAGCCTTCGCACAGATACGCAGTATTTT. As protein: CASSLGTSGSLRTDTQYF. The rearrangement uses TRBV27 and TRBJ2-3; 14 nucleotides agree with TRBD2. Per the germline V gene, CDR1 is MNHEY and CDR2 is SMNVEV (reference sequence). This CDR3 comprises 18 residues. V lost 2 bases to trimming and J lost 1 base; unmatched junction nucleotides: 5.

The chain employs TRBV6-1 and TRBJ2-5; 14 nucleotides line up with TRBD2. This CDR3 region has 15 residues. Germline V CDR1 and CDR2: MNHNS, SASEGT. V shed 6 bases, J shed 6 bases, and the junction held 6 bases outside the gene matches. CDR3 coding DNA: TGTGCCAGCAGAACCGGGACTAGCGGGAGTAAGACCCAGTACTTC. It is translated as CASRTGTSGSKTQYF.

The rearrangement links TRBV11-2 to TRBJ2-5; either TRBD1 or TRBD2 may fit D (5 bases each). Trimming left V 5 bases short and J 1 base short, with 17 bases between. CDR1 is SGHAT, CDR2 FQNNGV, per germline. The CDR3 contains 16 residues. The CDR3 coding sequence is TGTGCCAGCAGCCCACTGGGGACCTGGGGCCAAGAGACCCAGTACTTC. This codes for CASSPLGTWGQETQYF.

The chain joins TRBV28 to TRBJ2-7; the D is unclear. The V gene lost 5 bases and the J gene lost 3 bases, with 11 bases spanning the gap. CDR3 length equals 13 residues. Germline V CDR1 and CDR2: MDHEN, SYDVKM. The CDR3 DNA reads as TGTGCCAGCAGTCCTCCGGCTGGCTACGAGCAGTACTTC. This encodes CASSPPAGYEQYF.

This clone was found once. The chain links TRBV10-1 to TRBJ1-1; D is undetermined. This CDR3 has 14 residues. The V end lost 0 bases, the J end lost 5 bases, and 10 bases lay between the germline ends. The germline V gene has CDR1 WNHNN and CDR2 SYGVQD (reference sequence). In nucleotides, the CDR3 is TGCGCCAGCAGTGAGTCGGTTACCGGGACTGAAGCTTTCTTT. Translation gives CASSESVTGTEAFF.